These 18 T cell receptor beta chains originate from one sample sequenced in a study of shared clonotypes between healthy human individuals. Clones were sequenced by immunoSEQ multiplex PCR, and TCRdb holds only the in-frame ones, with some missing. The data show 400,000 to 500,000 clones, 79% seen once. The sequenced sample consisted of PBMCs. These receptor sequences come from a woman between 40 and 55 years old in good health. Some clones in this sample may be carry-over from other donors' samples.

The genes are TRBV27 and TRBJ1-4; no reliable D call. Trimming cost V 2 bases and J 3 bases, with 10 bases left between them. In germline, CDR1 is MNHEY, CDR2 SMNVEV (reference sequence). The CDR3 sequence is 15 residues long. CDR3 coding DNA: TGTGCCAGCAGTTTAATTGGGCGGGCTAATGAAAAACTGTTTTTT. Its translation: CASSLIGRANEKLFF.

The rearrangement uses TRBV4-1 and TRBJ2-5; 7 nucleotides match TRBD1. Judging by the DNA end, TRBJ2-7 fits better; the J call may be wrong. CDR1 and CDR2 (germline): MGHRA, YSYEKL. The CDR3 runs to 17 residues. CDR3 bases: TGCGCCAGCAGCCAAGAGAGTGAGGGACAGTTCCGCTACGAGCAGTACTTC. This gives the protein CASSQESEGQFRYEQYF.

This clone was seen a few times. CDR3 coding DNA: TGTGCCAGTAGGGGGGCGGAGACCCAGTACTTC. It yields the protein CASRGAETQYF. The chain has TRBV19 and TRBJ2-5, with a tentative D call TRBD1 (6 bases). The length of the CDR3 is 11 residues. V gave up 6 bases and J gave up 5 bases, with 7 bases separating them. CDR1 is LNHDA, CDR2 SQIVND, per germline (reference sequence). The whole variable domain, remainder taken from reference TRBV19 and TRBJ2-5, is DGGITQSPKYLFRKEGQNVTLSCEQNLNHDAMYWYRQDPGQGLRLIYYSQIVNDFQKGDIAEGYSVSREKKESFPLTVTSAQKNPTAFYLCASRGAETQYFGPGTRLLVL.

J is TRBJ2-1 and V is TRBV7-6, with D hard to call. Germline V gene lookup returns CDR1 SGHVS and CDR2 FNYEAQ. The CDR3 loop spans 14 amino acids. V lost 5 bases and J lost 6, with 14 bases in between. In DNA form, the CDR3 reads TGTGCCAGCAGCCCCCTAAGCCCCACCAATGAGCAGTTCTTC. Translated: CASSPLSPTNEQFF.

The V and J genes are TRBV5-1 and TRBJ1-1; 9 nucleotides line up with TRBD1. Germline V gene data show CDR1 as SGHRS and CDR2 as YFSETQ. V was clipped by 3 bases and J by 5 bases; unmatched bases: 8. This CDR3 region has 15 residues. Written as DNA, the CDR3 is TGCGCCAGCAGCTGGGGGACAGGGTGGGATACTGAAGCTTTCTTT. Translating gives CASSWGTGWDTEAFF. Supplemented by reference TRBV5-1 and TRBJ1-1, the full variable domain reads KAGVTQTPRYLIKTRGQQVTLSCSPISGHRSVSWYQQTPGQGLQFLFEYFSETQRNKGNFPGRFSGRQFSNSRSEMNVSTLELGDSALYLCASSWGTGWDTEAFFGQGTRLTVV.

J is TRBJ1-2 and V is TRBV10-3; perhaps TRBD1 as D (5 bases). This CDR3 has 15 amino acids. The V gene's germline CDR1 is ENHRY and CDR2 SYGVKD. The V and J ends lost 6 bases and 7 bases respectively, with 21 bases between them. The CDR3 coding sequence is TGTGCCATCAGACAGAGGGACCCGGAAAGAAGTGGCTACACCTTC. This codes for CAIRQRDPERSGYTF.

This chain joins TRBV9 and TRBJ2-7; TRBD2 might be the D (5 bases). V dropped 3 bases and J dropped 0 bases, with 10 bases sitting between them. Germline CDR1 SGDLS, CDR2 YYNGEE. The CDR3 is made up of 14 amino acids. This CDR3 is CASSAFGDSYEQYF. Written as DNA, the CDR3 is TGTGCCAGCAGCGCATTCGGGGACTCCTACGAGCAGTACTTC.

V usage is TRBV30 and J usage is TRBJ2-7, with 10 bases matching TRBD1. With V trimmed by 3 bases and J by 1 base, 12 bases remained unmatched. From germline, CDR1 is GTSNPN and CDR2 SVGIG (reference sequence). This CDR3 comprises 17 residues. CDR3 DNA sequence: TGTGCCTGGAGCCGAGGGACAGGGGACTACCAATCCTACGAGCAGTACTTC. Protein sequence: CAWSRGTGDYQSYEQYF.

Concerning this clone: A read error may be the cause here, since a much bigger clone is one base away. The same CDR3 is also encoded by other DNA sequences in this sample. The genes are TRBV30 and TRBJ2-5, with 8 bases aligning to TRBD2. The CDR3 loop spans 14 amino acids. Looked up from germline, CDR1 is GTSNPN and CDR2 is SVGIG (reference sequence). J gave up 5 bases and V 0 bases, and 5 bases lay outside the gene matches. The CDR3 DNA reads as TGTGCCTGGAGTGTACCGGGGGGGGTTGAGACCCAGTACTTC. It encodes CAWSVPGGVETQYF.

The CDR3 region has the DNA TGTGCCAGCAGCAAAGATGAACGGGAAGTCTACTTC. Protein sequence: CASSKDEREVYF. The genes are TRBV21-1 and TRBJ2-7; TRBD2, the table's D call, lacks a check against the DNA. TRBV21-1 is reported as a pseudogene. This CDR3 contains 12 residues.

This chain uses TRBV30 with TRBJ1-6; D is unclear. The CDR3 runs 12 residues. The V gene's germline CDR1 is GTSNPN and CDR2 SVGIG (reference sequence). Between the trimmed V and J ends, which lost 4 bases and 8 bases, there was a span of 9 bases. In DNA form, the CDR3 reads TGTGCCTGGAACGGCGGTCATTCACCCCTCCACTTT. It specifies CAWNGGHSPLHF.

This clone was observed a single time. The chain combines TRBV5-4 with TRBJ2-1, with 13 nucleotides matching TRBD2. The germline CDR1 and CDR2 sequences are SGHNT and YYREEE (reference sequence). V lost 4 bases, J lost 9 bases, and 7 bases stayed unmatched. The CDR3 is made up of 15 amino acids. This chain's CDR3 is CASSKGLAGEGEQFF. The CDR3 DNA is TGTGCCAGCAGCAAAGGACTAGCGGGAGAGGGTGAGCAGTTCTTC.

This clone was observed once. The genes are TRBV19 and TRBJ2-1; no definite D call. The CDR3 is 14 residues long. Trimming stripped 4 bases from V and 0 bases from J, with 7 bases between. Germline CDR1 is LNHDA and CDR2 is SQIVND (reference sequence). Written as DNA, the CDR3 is TGTGCCAGTAGTAGCCCAAGCTCCTACAATGAGCAGTTCTTC. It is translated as CASSSPSSYNEQFF.

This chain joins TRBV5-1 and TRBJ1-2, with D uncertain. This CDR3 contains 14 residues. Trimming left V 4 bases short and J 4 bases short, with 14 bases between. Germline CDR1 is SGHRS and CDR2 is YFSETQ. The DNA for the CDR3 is TGCGCCAGCAGCCCGGTTGGTGGGGTCTATGGCTACACCTTC. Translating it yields CASSPVGGVYGYTF.

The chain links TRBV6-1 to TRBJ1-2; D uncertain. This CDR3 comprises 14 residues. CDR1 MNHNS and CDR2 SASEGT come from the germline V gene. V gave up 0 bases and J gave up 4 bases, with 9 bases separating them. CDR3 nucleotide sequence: TGTGCCAGCAGTGAAGCGCTTCGGGGCTATGGCTACACCTTC. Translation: CASSEALRGYGYTF.

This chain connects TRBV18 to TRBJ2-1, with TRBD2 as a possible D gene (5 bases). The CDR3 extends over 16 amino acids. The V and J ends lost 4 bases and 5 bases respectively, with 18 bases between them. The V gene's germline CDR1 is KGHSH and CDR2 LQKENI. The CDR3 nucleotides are TGTGCCAGCTCACTCTTCGCTGGTAGCGAGGACAATGAGCAGTTCTTC. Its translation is CASSLFAGSEDNEQFF.

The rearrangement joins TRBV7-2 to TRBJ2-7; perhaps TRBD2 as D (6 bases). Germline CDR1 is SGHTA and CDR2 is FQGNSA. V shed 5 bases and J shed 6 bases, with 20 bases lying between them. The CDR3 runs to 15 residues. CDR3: CASSPIPPGRGEQYF. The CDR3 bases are TGTGCCAGCAGCCCGATCCCCCCCGGGCGGGGCGAGCAGTACTTC.

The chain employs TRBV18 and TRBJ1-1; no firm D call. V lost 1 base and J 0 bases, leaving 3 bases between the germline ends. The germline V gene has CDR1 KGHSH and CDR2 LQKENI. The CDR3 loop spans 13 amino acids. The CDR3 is CASSPQVNTEAFF. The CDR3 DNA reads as TGTGCCAGCTCACCACAGGTGAACACTGAAGCTTTCTTT.